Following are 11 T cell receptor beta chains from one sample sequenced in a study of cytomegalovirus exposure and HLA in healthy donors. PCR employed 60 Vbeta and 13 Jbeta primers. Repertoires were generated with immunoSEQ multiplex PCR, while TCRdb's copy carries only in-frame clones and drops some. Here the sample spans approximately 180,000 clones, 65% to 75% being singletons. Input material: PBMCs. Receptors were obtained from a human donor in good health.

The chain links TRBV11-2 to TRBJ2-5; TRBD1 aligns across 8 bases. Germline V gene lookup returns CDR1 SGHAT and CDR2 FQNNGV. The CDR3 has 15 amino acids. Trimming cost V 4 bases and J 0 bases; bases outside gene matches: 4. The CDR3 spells CASSSGQGNQETQYF. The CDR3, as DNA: TGTGCCAGCAGCTCCGGACAGGGCAACCAAGAGACCCAGTACTTC.

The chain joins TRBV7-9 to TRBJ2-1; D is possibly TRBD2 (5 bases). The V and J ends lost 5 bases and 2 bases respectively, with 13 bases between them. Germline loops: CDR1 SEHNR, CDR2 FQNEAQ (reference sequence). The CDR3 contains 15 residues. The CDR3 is CASSITGGAYNEQFF. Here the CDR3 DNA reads TGTGCCAGCAGCATAACCGGAGGCGCCTACAATGAGCAGTTCTTC. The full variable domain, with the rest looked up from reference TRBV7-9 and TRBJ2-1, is DTGVSQNPRHKITKRGQNVTFRCDPISEHNRLYWYRQTLGQGPEFLTYFQNEAQLEKSRLLSDRFSAERPKGSFSTLEIQRTEQGDSAMYLCASSITGGAYNEQFFGPGTRLTVL.

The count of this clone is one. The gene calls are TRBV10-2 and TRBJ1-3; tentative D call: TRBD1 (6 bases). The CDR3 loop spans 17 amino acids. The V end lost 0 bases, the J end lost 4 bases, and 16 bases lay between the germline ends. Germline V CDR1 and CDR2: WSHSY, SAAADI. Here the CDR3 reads CASSESTGGASGNTIYF. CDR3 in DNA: TGCGCCAGCAGTGAGTCGACGGGGGGCGCCTCGGGAAACACCATATATTTT.

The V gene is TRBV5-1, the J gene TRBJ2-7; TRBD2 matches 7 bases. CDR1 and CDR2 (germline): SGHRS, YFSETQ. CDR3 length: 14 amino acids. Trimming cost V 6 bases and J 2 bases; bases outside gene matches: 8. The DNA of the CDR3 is TGCGCCAGCACCTTAGGGAGGGAGGCCTACGAGCAGTACTTC. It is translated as CASTLGREAYEQYF.

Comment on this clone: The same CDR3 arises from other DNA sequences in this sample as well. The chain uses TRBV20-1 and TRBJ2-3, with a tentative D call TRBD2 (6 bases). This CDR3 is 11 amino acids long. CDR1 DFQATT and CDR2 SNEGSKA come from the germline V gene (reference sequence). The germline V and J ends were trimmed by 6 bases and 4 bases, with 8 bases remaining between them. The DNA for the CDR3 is TGCAGTGCACGACTAGCAGATACGCAGTATTTT. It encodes CSARLADTQYF.

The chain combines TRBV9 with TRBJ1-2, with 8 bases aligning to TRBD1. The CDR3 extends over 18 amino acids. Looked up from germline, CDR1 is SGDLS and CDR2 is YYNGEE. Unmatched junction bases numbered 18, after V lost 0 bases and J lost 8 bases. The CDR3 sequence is CASSVGPLTGAMGEGYTF. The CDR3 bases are TGTGCCAGCAGCGTAGGCCCCCTGACAGGGGCCATGGGGGAGGGCTACACCTTC.

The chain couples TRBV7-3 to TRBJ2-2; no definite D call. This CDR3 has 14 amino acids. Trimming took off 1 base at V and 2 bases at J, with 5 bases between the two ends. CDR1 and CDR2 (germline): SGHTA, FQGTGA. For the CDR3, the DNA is TGTGCCAGCAGCTTAAGCCTAAACACCGGGGAGCTGTTTTTT. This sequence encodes CASSLSLNTGELFF.

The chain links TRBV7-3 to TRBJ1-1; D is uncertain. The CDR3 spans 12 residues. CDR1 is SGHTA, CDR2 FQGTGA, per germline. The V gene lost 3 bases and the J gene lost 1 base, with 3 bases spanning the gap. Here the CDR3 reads CASSFGNTEAFF. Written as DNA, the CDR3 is TGTGCCAGCAGCTTCGGGAACACTGAAGCTTTCTTT.

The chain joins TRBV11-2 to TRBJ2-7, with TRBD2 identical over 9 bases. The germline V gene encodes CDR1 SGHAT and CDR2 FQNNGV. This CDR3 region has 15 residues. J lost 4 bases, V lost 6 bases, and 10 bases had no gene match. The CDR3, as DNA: TGTGCCAGCAGTCCCGGGGGTAGCGGGGGTTACGAGCAGTACTTC. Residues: CASSPGGSGGYEQYF.

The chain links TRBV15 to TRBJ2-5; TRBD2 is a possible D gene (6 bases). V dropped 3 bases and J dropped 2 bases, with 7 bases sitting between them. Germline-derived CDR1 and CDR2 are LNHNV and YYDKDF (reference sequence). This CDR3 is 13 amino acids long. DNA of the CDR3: TGTGCCACCAGCAGGGGGGGTCAAGAGACCCAGTACTTC. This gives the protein CATSRGGQETQYF.

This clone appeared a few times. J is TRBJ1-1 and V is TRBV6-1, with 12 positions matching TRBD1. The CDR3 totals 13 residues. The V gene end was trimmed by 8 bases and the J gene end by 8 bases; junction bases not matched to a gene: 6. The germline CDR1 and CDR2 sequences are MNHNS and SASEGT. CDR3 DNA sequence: TGTGCCAGCTTCCGGGACAGGGGGCTGGAAGCTTTCTTT. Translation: CASFRDRGLEAFF.